Shown below are 14 T cell receptor beta chains from a single sample sequenced in a study of patients and donors after allogeneic stem cell transplantation. TCRdb fed the RT-PCR reads into MiXCR, producing one record per CDR3 protein. This repertoire shows some 880,000 distinct CDR3 sequences, approximately 19% found once; its top ten account for around 6%. The sequenced material came from blood, either unsorted or a sorted T cell fraction (not recorded which). These receptors were collected from a human donor who was either an allogeneic HSCT recipient or a stem cell or donor lymphocyte infusion donor (not recorded which). It is not recorded whose cells these are; they may come from a transplant donor.

Here the CDR3 reads CASRQASSSRGYTF. The CDR3 DNA sequence: TGTGCCAGCAGACAAGCTTCAAGTTCCCGGGGCTACACCTTC. This chain links TRBV5-8 with TRBJ1-2; D ambiguous. Trimming took off 5 bases at V and 8 bases at J, with 19 bases between the two ends. The CDR3 length is 14 residues. Looked up from germline, CDR1 is SGHTS and CDR2 is YDEGEE.

This rearrangement joins TRBV12-3 or TRBV12-4 to TRBJ2-5; D call uncertain. This CDR3 is built from 12 residues. The ends were cut back, 6 bases at V and 2 bases at J, with 7 bases in the middle. The CDR3 loop is CASSWSQETQYF. The CDR3 nucleotides read TGTGCCAGCAGCTGGAGTCAAGAGACCCAGTACTTC.

The chain combines TRBV20-1 with TRBJ1-1; no reliable D call. In germline, CDR1 is DFQATT, CDR2 SNEGSKA (reference sequence). The CDR3 consists of 11 residues. V was shortened by 6 bases and J by 11 bases, with 16 bases between the two germline ends. CDR3 DNA: TGCAGTGCCCAGGCGCCTTCTACGGCTTTCTTT. This codes for CSAQAPSTAFF.

The chain employs TRBV6-2 or TRBV6-3 and TRBJ1-5; D remains unclear. This CDR3 contains 13 residues. V lost 3 bases and J 4 bases, leaving 7 bases between the germline ends. Germline V CDR1 and CDR2: MNHEY, SVGEGT. This chain's CDR3 is CASSYVGNQPQHF. The CDR3 DNA is TGTGCCAGCAGTTATGTAGGGAATCAGCCCCAGCATTTT.

The chain has TRBV6-5 and TRBJ1-2; no clear D. With 4 bases removed from V and 6 bases from J, the gap between germline ends came to 12 bases. Germline CDR1 is MNHEY and CDR2 is SVGAGI. The CDR3 consists of 13 residues. The CDR3 protein is CASSFTDRNGYTF. In DNA form, the CDR3 reads TGTGCCAGCAGTTTTACAGACCGGAATGGCTACACCTTC.

The chain is built from TRBV6-2 or TRBV6-3 and TRBJ2-1; TRBD1 agrees at 10 bases. The CDR3 is 17 residues long. The germline V gene has CDR1 MNHEY and CDR2 SVGEGT. The J segment lost 3 bases and the V segment lost 2 bases, leaving 7 bases of the junction unmatched. The CDR3 nucleotides read TGTGCCAGCAGTTACCTCACCGGGGACAGGGGCTACAATGAGCAGTTCTTC. This gives the protein CASSYLTGDRGYNEQFF.

The chain recombines TRBV29-1 with TRBJ1-1; D is unclear. This CDR3 spans 15 amino acids. With 0 bases removed from V and 2 bases from J, the gap between germline ends came to 13 bases. Germline assignment: CDR1 SQVTM and CDR2 ANQGSEA. CDR3 DNA sequence: TGCAGCGTTGAAGATACAGAGGGTAAAAACACTGAAGCTTTCTTT. Protein product: CSVEDTEGKNTEAFF.

This sequence joins TRBV4-3 and TRBJ1-2; TRBD1 might be the D (6 bases). The germline V and J ends were trimmed by 1 base and 3 bases, with 12 bases remaining between them. The CDR3 totals 15 residues. CDR1 LGHNA and CDR2 YSLEER come from the germline V gene. This CDR3 reads CASSQVQGFDYGYTF. CDR3 bases: TGCGCCAGCAGCCAAGTCCAGGGGTTTGACTATGGCTACACCTTC.

This clonotype was counted between two and nine times. The CDR3 here is CASSYWAGTEAFF. The CDR3 bases are TGTGCCAGCAGTTACTGGGCTGGGACTGAAGCTTTCTTT. The rearrangement uses TRBV6-2 or TRBV6-3 and TRBJ1-1; D call uncertain. Between the trimmed V and J ends, which lost 1 base and 5 bases, there was a span of 8 bases. Germline V CDR1 and CDR2: MNHEY, SVGEGT. The CDR3 contains 13 residues.

This clonotype was seen a few times. The rearrangement uses TRBV12-3 or TRBV12-4 and TRBJ2-3; 7 nucleotides align to TRBD2. Trimming removed 7 bases from V and 4 bases from J; junction bases left unmatched: 5. The CDR3 runs 13 residues. CDR3 in DNA: TGTGCCAGCAACCTACGGGGGGCAGATACGCAGTATTTT. It yields the protein CASNLRGADTQYF.

The V call is TRBV14, the J call TRBJ2-7; D is perhaps TRBD2 (6 bases). Between the trimmed V and J ends, which lost 2 bases and 0 bases, there was a span of 8 bases. CDR3 size: 14 residues. Germline V gene data show CDR1 as SGHDN and CDR2 as FVKESK. CDR3 bases: TGTGCCAGCAGCCAATCACTAGCCTCCTACGAGCAGTACTTC. This translates into CASSQSLASYEQYF.

The chain is built from TRBV7-9 and TRBJ1-2; D is perhaps TRBD1 (5 bases). CDR1 and CDR2 (germline): SEHNR, FQNEAQ (reference sequence). This CDR3 spans 14 amino acids. Between the trimmed V and J ends, which lost 2 bases and 2 bases, there was a span of 9 bases. CDR3 in DNA: TGTGCCAGCAGCTTACTCGGGGGGAACTATGGCTACACCTTC. Encoded protein: CASSLLGGNYGYTF.

This clonotype has more than one count but fewer than ten. The chain joins TRBV7-9 to TRBJ2-1, with 11 bases aligning to TRBD2. The CDR3 has 15 amino acids. Germline CDR1 reads SEHNR; CDR2 reads FQNEAQ (reference sequence). V was clipped by 0 bases and J by 7 bases; unmatched bases: 2. CDR3 sequence (DNA): TGTGCCAGCAGCTTAGCGGGACTAGCGGTTAATGAGCAGTTCTTC. Encoded protein: CASSLAGLAVNEQFF. The full variable domain, completed using reference TRBV7-9 and TRBJ2-1, is DTGVSQNPRHKITKRGQNVTFRCDPISEHNRLYWYRQTLGQGPEFLTYFQNEAQLEKSRLLSDRFSAERPKGSFSTLEIQRTEQGDSAMYLCASSLAGLAVNEQFFGPGTRLTVL.

A few counts support this clonotype. This rearrangement joins TRBV20-1 to TRBJ1-4; no clear D gene. The V end lost 0 bases, the J end lost 5 bases, and 10 bases lay between the germline ends. The CDR3 is 14 amino acids. Germline CDR1 is DFQATT and CDR2 is SNEGSKA (reference sequence). CDR3 sequence reads: CSARDPGPNEKLFF. In DNA, the CDR3 is TGCAGTGCTAGAGATCCCGGCCCGAATGAAAAACTGTTTTTT.